The present T cell receptor (beta chain) was sequenced within a study of control samples from healthy donors and cancer patients. The CDR3 sequence is 14 residues long. CDR1 is LGHDT, CDR2 YNNKEL, per germline (reference sequence). On this clone itself: A junction end diverges from the germline sequence, so it may reflect a read error.

Only in-frame clones appear in the TCRdb table, and some are missing; sequencing was by immunoSEQ multiplex PCR. Of some 120,000 clones in the sample, about 92% are singletons; the top ten hold about 1.5%. The receptor comes from a middle-aged man with head and neck cancer. Source material: PBMCs. This rearrangement joins TRBV3-1 (or the pseudogene TRBV3-2) to TRBJ1-2, with 9 nucleotides matching TRBD1. The CDR3 DNA reads as TGTGCCAGCAGCCAAGATTTACGGGAACAGGGGGCGCATTTC. Protein product: CASSQDLREQGAHF.